This entry lists 22 T cell receptor beta chains sequenced from one sample in a study of blood T cell repertoires in COVID-19. Repertoires were generated with immunoSEQ multiplex PCR, while TCRdb's copy carries only in-frame clones and drops some. This table holds hundreds of thousands of clones, roughly nine tenths found once. Material for sequencing was PBMCs or T cells enriched from blood (not recorded which). All receptors come from a woman under 40 who had recovered from COVID-19.

The chain combines TRBV7-2 with TRBJ2-7, with D tentatively TRBD2 (5 bases). Germline loops: CDR1 SGHTA, CDR2 FQGNSA. Trimming shortened V by 2 bases and J by 0 bases, and 11 bases separated the two germline ends. This CDR3 region has 15 residues. The CDR3 sequence is CASSLSGGGSYEQYF. Written as DNA, the CDR3 is TGTGCCAGCAGCTTAAGCGGTGGTGGCTCCTACGAGCAGTACTTC.

This clone was seen a handful of times. The chain is built from TRBV3-1 (or the pseudogene TRBV3-2) and TRBJ1-3; D may be TRBD1 (5 bases). The CDR3 contains 18 residues. Germline loops: CDR1 LGHDT, CDR2 YNNKEL (reference sequence). V lost 2 bases to trimming and J lost 2 bases, with 19 bases between them. This CDR3 is CASSQTPWGGMAGNTIYF. CDR3 nucleotide sequence: TGTGCCAGCAGCCAAACACCATGGGGGGGAATGGCTGGAAACACCATATATTTT.

The chain recombines TRBV7-9 with TRBJ2-7, with TRBD2 matching over 8 bases. Germline CDR1 and CDR2: SEHNR and FQNEAQ (reference sequence). With V trimmed by 6 bases and J by 6 bases, 7 bases remained unmatched. The CDR3 is 13 amino acids. The CDR3 protein is CASSSVAGGEQYF. The CDR3 DNA is TGTGCCAGCAGTTCTGTGGCGGGAGGCGAGCAGTACTTC.

This clone has a single count. The chain carries TRBV19 and TRBJ1-4, with 10 bases fitting TRBD1. V lost 8 bases to trimming and J lost 8 bases; unmatched junction nucleotides: 5. The germline V gene has CDR1 LNHDA and CDR2 SQIVND (reference sequence). The CDR3 has 13 amino acids. The CDR3 DNA sequence: TGTGCCAGTCGAGACAGGGGGCGCGAAAAACTGTTTTTT. Translation: CASRDRGREKLFF.

The chain employs TRBV19 and TRBJ1-2; tentative D call: TRBD1 (6 bases). CDR1 LNHDA and CDR2 SQIVND come from the germline V gene (reference sequence). CDR3 length equals 13 residues. Between the trimmed V and J ends, which lost 5 bases and 3 bases, there was a span of 10 bases. The CDR3 DNA reads as TGTGCCAGTAGTCCCCGGACAGACTATGGCTACACCTTC. It specifies CASSPRTDYGYTF. The full variable domain, completed using reference TRBV19 and TRBJ1-2, is DGGITQSPKYLFRKEGQNVTLSCEQNLNHDAMYWYRQDPGQGLRLIYYSQIVNDFQKGDIAEGYSVSREKKESFPLTVTSAQKNPTAFYLCASSPRTDYGYTFGSGTRLTVV.

This clone was observed a single time. The chain joins TRBV19 to TRBJ2-5; D possibly corresponds to TRBD2 (5 bases). Per the germline V gene, CDR1 is LNHDA and CDR2 is SQIVND (reference sequence). The CDR3 length is 13 residues. Trimming left V 5 bases short and J 4 bases short, with 11 bases between. The CDR3 loop is CASSFLAGETQYF. The CDR3 bases are TGTGCCAGTAGTTTCCTAGCTGGAGAGACCCAGTACTTC. Looking up the rest from reference TRBV19 and TRBJ2-5 gives the full variable domain: DGGITQSPKYLFRKEGQNVTLSCEQNLNHDAMYWYRQDPGQGLRLIYYSQIVNDFQKGDIAEGYSVSREKKESFPLTVTSAQKNPTAFYLCASSFLAGETQYFGPGTRLLVL.

CDR3 sequence reads: CASSLDGGEAFF. The CDR3 nucleotides are TGCGCCAGCAGCTTGGACGGGGGAGAAGCTTTCTTT. This chain uses TRBV5-1 with TRBJ1-1; TRBD1 is a possible D gene (5 bases). Germline V gene data show CDR1 as SGHRS and CDR2 as YFSETQ. CDR3 length: 12 residues. Trimming took 0 bases from V and 8 from J, leaving 8 bases between them.

The V gene is TRBV30, the J gene TRBJ2-3, with D possibly TRBD2 on 6 matching bases. The germline gives CDR1 GTSNPN, CDR2 SVGIG (reference sequence). This CDR3 region has 13 residues. This CDR3 reads CASDAGHTDTQYF. DNA of the CDR3: TGTGCATCAGATGCGGGGCATACAGATACGCAGTATTTT.

The genes are TRBV12-3 or TRBV12-4 and TRBJ2-1; D is undetermined. V was pared by 7 bases and J by 7 bases, with 11 bases between. The CDR3 covers 12 residues. For the CDR3, the DNA is TGTGCCAGCACGTTATCCCCGAATGAGCAGTTCTTC. It translates to CASTLSPNEQFF.

This clone was detected once. The V gene is TRBV6-5, the J gene TRBJ1-2; TRBD1 is a possible D gene (5 bases). V was shortened by 4 bases and J by 4 bases, with 16 bases between the two germline ends. Looked up from germline, CDR1 is MNHEY and CDR2 is SVGAGI. The CDR3 contains 15 residues. DNA for the CDR3: TGTGCCAGCAGTTTAAGGGGAACTGACATCTATGGCTACACCTTC. Protein: CASSLRGTDIYGYTF.

V is TRBV28 and J is TRBJ1-2; 9 bases agree with TRBD1. V was clipped by 5 bases and J by 7 bases; unmatched bases: 5. This CDR3 contains 13 residues. The germline gives CDR1 MDHEN, CDR2 SYDVKM. The chain's CDR3 is CASSSRQGGGYTF. CDR3 sequence (DNA): TGTGCCAGCAGTAGCCGACAGGGGGGTGGCTACACCTTC.

This clone appeared once. The genes are TRBV11-2 and TRBJ1-3; D unclear. Germline V gives CDR1 SGHAT, CDR2 FQNNGV. The V and J ends lost 1 base and 0 bases respectively, with 13 bases between them. The CDR3 contains 17 residues. The CDR3 coding sequence is TGTGCCAGCAGCTTAGGGCTGTCGGGGAACTCTGGAAACACCATATATTTT. As protein: CASSLGLSGNSGNTIYF.

In DNA form, the CDR3 reads TGTGCCAGCAGTCCAACGGACAGGGAACATGGCAATCAGCCCCAGCATTTT. Protein: CASSPTDREHGNQPQHF. The rearrangement links TRBV27 to TRBJ1-5, with 8 nucleotides matching TRBD1. The germline V gene encodes CDR1 MNHEY and CDR2 SMNVEV (reference sequence). J was trimmed by 2 bases and V by 5 bases; bases with no gene match: 11. This CDR3 has 17 residues.

The chain links TRBV18 to TRBJ2-3; 10 nucleotides agree with TRBD2. Germline assignment: CDR1 KGHSH and CDR2 LQKENI. J lost 2 bases, V lost 4 bases, and 3 bases had no gene match. The CDR3 extends over 15 amino acids. Here the CDR3 DNA reads TGTGCCAGCTCACTAGCGGGGGGCACCACAGATACGCAGTATTTT. Translation gives CASSLAGGTTDTQYF.

V gene TRBV27 combines with J gene TRBJ1-5; TRBD1 agrees at 7 bases. Germline V CDR1 and CDR2: MNHEY, SMNVEV (reference sequence). The CDR3 runs to 18 residues. The trim removed 4 bases at V and 0 bases at J, leaving 12 bases unmatched. Written as DNA, the CDR3 is TGTGCCAGCAGTTCTTGGCAGGGGGATACTTATAGCAATCAGCCCCAGCATTTT. It encodes CASSSWQGDTYSNQPQHF.

This clone was counted once. The J gene is TRBJ2-7, the V gene TRBV6-5, with 7 bases matching TRBD1. Germline CDR1 reads MNHEY; CDR2 reads SVGAGI. The junction had 4 bases not matched to a gene; V was cut back by 2 bases and J by 3 bases. The CDR3 loop spans 14 amino acids. CDR3 amino acids: CASSYRGRNYEQYF. CDR3 DNA: TGTGCCAGCAGTTACAGGGGGCGCAACTACGAGCAGTACTTC.

The chain links TRBV13 to TRBJ2-1, with 8 bases fitting TRBD2. CDR3 length: 16 amino acids. V lost 4 bases and J lost 3; bases outside the gene matches: 8. Germline V CDR1 and CDR2: PRHDT, FYEKMQ (reference sequence). In DNA form, the CDR3 reads TGTGCCAGCAGCTCTCGTGGTAGCGGGAACTACAATGAGCAGTTCTTC. Protein: CASSSRGSGNYNEQFF.

Comments on this clone: At one end the junction does not follow the germline gene, possibly because of a read error. CDR3 loop: CASSRPGQESSF. The CDR3 bases are TGTGCCAGCAGTCGTCCGGGACAGGAATCCTCCTTC. V gene TRBV6-2 or TRBV6-3 combines with J gene TRBJ1-2; 8 nucleotides match TRBD1. CDR1 is MNHEY and CDR2 is SVGEGT in the germline V gene. The CDR3 is 12 residues long.

This sequence joins TRBV27 and TRBJ1-6; 8 nucleotides match TRBD1. The CDR3 length is 14 residues. CDR1 MNHEY and CDR2 SMNVEV come from the germline V gene (reference sequence). Trimming removed 8 bases from V and 15 bases from J; junction bases left unmatched: 15. The CDR3 DNA follows: TGTGCCAGCTCGACGTGGGACAGGACGATAAACCTCCACTTT. The encoded protein is CASSTWDRTINLHF.

CDR3 in DNA: TGTGCCAGCAGCCGCTGGACAGGGACGGCCTCTGGAAACACCATATATTTT. Its translation: CASSRWTGTASGNTIYF. The chain employs TRBV5-4 and TRBJ1-3, with 8 positions matching TRBD1. The V segment lost 4 bases and the J segment 0 bases; nucleotides outside the gene matches: 9. Germline V lookup: CDR1 SGHNT, CDR2 YYREEE (reference sequence). CDR3 length: 17 residues.

The rearrangement links TRBV7-9 to TRBJ1-1; 12 positions match TRBD1. Germline CDR1 SEHNR, CDR2 FQNEAQ (reference sequence). This CDR3 contains 18 residues. V shed 2 bases, J shed 1 base, and the junction held 8 bases outside the gene matches. In DNA form, the CDR3 reads TGTGCCAGCAGCTTATTGCTAGGGACAGGGGGCAAGAACACTGAAGCTTTCTTT. Translation gives CASSLLLGTGGKNTEAFF.

This rearrangement joins TRBV14 to TRBJ2-1; tentative D call: TRBD2 (6 bases). In germline, CDR1 is SGHDN, CDR2 FVKESK. The CDR3 extends over 15 amino acids. V lost 5 bases to trimming and J lost 4 bases, with 15 bases between them. Written as DNA, the CDR3 is TGTGCCAGCAGCGATCCGTGGGGGGTGTACAATGAGCAGTTCTTC. This translates into CASSDPWGVYNEQFF.